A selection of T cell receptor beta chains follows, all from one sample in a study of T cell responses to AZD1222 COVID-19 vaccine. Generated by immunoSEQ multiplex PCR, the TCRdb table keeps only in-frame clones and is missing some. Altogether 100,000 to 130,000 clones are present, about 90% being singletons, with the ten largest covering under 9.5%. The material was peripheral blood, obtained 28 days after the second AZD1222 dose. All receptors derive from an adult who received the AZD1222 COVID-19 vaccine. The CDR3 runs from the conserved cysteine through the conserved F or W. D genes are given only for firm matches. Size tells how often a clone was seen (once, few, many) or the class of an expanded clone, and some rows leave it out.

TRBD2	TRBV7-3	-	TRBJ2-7	TGTGCCAGCAGCTTAGGACCGGGACTAGCACCAGTGGAGCAGTACTTC	CASSLGPGLAPVEQYF
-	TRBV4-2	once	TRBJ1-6	TGTGCCAGCAGCCAAGATGGCGGGTCGAATTCACCCCTCCACTTT	CASSQDGGSNSPLHF
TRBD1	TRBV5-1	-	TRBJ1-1	TGCGCCAGCAGCCGACAGGGGAACACTGAAGCTTTCTTT	CASSRQGNTEAFF
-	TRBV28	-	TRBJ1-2	TGTGCCAGCAGTTTGGCGGGGCGCCCTACTAATGGCTACACCTTC	CASSLAGRPTNGYTF
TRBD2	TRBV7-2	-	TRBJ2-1	TGTGCCAGCAGCAAGGGACTAGCGGCTACAGGTGAGCAGTTCTTC	CASSKGLAATGEQFF
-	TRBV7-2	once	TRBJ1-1	TGTGCCAGCAGCAGAGAGACCGGGGAGGCTTTCTTT	CASSRETGEAFF
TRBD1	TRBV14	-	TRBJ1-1	TGTGCCAGCAGCCAAGATTGGACAGGGAGATCCACTGAAGCTTTCTTT	CASSQDWTGRSTEAFF
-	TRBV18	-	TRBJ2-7	TGTGCCAGCTCACCGGGGGAGATCAGGAACGAGCAGTACTTC	CASSPGEIRNEQYF
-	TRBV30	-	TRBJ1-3	TGTGCCTGGAGGACCTCTGGAAACACCATATATTTT	CAWRTSGNTIYF
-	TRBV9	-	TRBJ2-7	TGTGCCAGCAGCGTAAGCACAGTAGACCCATACTACGAGCAGTACTTC	CASSVSTVDPYYEQYF
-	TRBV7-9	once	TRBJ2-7	TGTGCCAGCAGCGTCGGGACATACCGTAACGAGCAGTACTTC	CASSVGTYRNEQYF